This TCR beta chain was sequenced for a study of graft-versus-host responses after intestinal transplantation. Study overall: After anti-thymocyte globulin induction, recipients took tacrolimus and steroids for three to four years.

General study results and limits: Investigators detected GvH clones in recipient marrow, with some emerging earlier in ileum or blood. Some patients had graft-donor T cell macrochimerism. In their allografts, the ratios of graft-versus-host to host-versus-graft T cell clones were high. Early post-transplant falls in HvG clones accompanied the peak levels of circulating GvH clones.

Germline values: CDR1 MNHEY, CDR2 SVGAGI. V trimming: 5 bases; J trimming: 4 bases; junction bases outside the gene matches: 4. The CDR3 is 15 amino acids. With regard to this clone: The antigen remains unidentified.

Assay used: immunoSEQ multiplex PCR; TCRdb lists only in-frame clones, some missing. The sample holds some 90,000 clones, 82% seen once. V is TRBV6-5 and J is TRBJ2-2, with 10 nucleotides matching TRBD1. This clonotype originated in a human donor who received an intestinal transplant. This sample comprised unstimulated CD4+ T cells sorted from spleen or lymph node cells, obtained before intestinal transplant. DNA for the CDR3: TGTGCCAGCAGTCCCCGGGACAGGGGCACCGGGGAGCTGTTTTTT. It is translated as CASSPRDRGTGELFF.